This T cell receptor beta chain emerged from a study of blood T cell repertoires in COVID-19. Study background: From T cells, B-cell-depleted T cells, or PBMCs came the material, which was cDNA or gDNA.

V was pared by 5 bases and J by 7 bases, with 26 bases between. The germline V gene has CDR1 SGHVS and CDR2 FNYEAQ. There are 17 residues in the CDR3. The authors' processing: Reference gene primers were amplified, and this amplification served to estimate nucleated cell counts. Assay used: immunoSEQ multiplex PCR; TCRdb lists only in-frame clones, some missing. The V and J calls and clone size come from that table; D and trimming were worked out from the DNA. The table has approximately 300,000 clones, around 85% seen once. Seattle's cohort entered during active infection and was followed longitudinally.

This sequence originates from a human donor with COVID-19, enrolled during active disease. The donor label of this sample is uncertain. This chain links TRBV7-6 with TRBJ1-2; D perhaps matches TRBD1 (6 bases). Material for sequencing was peripheral blood. The CDR3 region has the DNA TGTGCCAGCAGCCCCATCGGCCGCGGGGGGGCAAGGGGTGGCTACACCTTC. Encoded protein: CASSPIGRGGARGGYTF.